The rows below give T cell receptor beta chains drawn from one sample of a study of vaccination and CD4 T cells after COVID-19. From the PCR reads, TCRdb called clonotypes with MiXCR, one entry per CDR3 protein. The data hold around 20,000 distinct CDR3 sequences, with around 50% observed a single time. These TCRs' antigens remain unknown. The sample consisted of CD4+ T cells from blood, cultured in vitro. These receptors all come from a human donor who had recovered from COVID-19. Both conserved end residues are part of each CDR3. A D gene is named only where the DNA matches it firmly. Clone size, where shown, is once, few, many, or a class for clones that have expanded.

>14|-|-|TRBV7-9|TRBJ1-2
TGTGCCAGCAGCTTAGACGGGGGGGTCTATGGCTACACCTTC
CASSLDGGVYGYTF
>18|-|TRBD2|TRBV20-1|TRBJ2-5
TGCAGTGCCCATAATAGCGGGAGGGCCTGGGGTAGCCAAGAGACCCAGTACTTC
CSAHNSGRAWGSQETQYF
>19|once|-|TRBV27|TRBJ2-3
TGCACCAGCAGTTTATCGGCCAGGCGCGGGACGGGCAGCACAGATACGCAGTATTTT
CTSSLSARRGTGSTDTQYF
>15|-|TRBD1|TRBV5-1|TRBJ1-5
TGCGCCAGCAGCTTTGGGACAGCTAGCAATCAGCCCCAGCATTTT
CASSFGTASNQPQHF
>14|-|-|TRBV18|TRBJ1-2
TGTGCCAGCTCACCACCTTACAATAACTATGGCTACACCTTC
CASSPPYNNYGYTF
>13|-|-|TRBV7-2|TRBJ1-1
TGTGCCAGCAGCTCCGGGGGGGCGACTGAAGCTTTCTTT
CASSSGGATEAFF
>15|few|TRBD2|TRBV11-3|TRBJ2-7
TGTGCCAGCAGCTCCGGACTAGCGGGAGCATGGGAGCAGTACTTC
CASSSGLAGAWEQYF
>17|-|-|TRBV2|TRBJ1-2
TGTGCCAGCTCCTCCCTCCGCGGGCAGCTTCCAACTTATGGCTACACCTTC
CASSSLRGQLPTYGYTF
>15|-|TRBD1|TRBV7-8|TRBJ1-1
TGTGCCAGCAGCAGTACTAAGGGACAGTCTCCTGAAGCTTTCTTT
CASSSTKGQSPEAFF
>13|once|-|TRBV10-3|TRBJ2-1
TGTGCCATCGGGATTAGCTCCTACAATGAGCAGTTCTTC
CAIGISSYNEQFF
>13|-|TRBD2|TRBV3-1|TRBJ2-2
TGTGCCAGCAGCCAAACGGGGGGCGGGGAGCTGTTTTTT
CASSQTGGGELFF
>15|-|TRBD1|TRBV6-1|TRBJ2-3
TGTGCCAGCAGGAAGCGACAGGGCGGCACAGATACGCAGTATTTT
CASRKRQGGTDTQYF
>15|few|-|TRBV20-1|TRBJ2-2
TGCAGTGCTAGAAATGTCCAAGTGGGCACCGGGGAGCTGTTTTTT
CSARNVQVGTGELFF
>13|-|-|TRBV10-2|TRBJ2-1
TGCGCCAGCAGAGGGAGCGGGCTCGATGAGCAGTTCTTC
CASRGSGLDEQFF
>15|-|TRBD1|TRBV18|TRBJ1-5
TGTGCCAGCTCAGAGGCCGGGACAGGGTGGCAGCCCCAGCATTTT
CASSEAGTGWQPQHF
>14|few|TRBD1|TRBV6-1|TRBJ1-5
TGTGCCAGCAGCACACAGGGGGCGGAACAGCCCCAGCATTTT
CASSTQGAEQPQHF
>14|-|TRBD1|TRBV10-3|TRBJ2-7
TGTGCCATCAGTCCGGGACAGGGGGGGTACGAGCAGTACTTC
CAISPGQGGYEQYF
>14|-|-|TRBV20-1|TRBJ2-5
TGCAGTGCTATAAGGTCGGACGGTAAAGAGACCCAGTACTTC
CSAIRSDGKETQYF
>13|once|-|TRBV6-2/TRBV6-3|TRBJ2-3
TGTGCCAGCAGTTACAGGGGCACAGATACGCAGTATTTT
CASSYRGTDTQYF
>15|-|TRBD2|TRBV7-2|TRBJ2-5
TGTGCCAGCAGCTTTAGCGGGAATTACCAAGAGACCCAGTACTTC
CASSFSGNYQETQYF